A single sample gave rise to the 29 T cell receptor beta chains below, sequenced in a study of identical twins. In TCRdb, the 5' RACE reads were re-called with MiXCR into one record per CDR3 protein. The sample contains 500,000 to 550,000 distinct CDR3 sequences, roughly a fifth of which appear only once. The same sample was also used in a study of T cells expressing NK-cell markers.

Sequenced: CD4+ T cells sorted from blood. The source is a woman in her late teens or twenties in good health.

The table lists this clonotype with a few counts. The chain is built from TRBV20-1 and TRBJ2-7, with TRBD2 matching over 8 bases. Germline lookup yields CDR1 DFQATT and CDR2 SNEGSKA (reference sequence). J lost 7 bases, V lost 1 base, and 12 bases had no gene match. The CDR3 extends over 15 amino acids. The chain's CDR3 is CSARVTSGPTEEQYF. The CDR3 bases are TGCAGTGCTAGAGTAACTAGCGGTCCCACGGAGGAGCAGTACTTC.

The table lists this clonotype with many counts. The CDR3 region has the DNA TGTGCCAGCCGGGGGTTGGCAGAGACCCAGTACTTC. This sequence encodes CASRGLAETQYF. The genes are TRBV12-3 or TRBV12-4 and TRBJ2-5; D may be TRBD2 (6 bases). CDR3 length equals 12 residues. V lost 8 bases and J 4 bases, leaving 11 bases between the germline ends.

This sequence joins TRBV5-1 and TRBJ2-2, with D perhaps matching TRBD1 (6 bases). This CDR3 is built from 13 residues. Trimming removed 9 bases at V and 5 bases at J, with 14 bases between. Germline loops: CDR1 SGHRS, CDR2 YFSETQ. In DNA form, the CDR3 reads TGCGCCACCCGGACAGAAACTACCGGGGAGCTGTTTTTT. Its protein product is CATRTETTGELFF.

V and J are TRBV29-1 and TRBJ2-7; the D is unclear. V gave up 7 bases and J gave up 2 bases, with 12 bases separating them. Per the germline V gene, CDR1 is SQVTM and CDR2 is ANQGSEA. This CDR3 is built from 12 residues. The chain's CDR3 is CSGGTGTYEQYF. The CDR3 DNA reads TGCAGCGGTGGTACGGGTACCTACGAGCAGTACTTC.

The chain is built from TRBV4-3 and TRBJ2-1, with D unresolved. With 5 bases removed from V and 3 bases from J, the gap between germline ends came to 11 bases. The CDR3 length is 14 residues. Germline V lookup: CDR1 LGHNA, CDR2 YSLEER. The CDR3 nucleotides read TGCGCCAGCAGCGGTTGGGATCGCTACAATGAGCAGTTCTTC. As protein: CASSGWDRYNEQFF.

This clonotype was counted many times. The chain carries TRBV21-1 and TRBJ1-2. TRBV21-1 is flagged as a pseudogene. CDR3 length: 12 amino acids. CDR3 bases: TGTGCCAGCAAGGGCGCTAACTATGGCTACACCTTC. It is translated as CASKGANYGYTF.

Here the CDR3 reads CASSFGDEKLFF. The CDR3 DNA reads TGTGCCAGCAGCTTTGGGGATGAAAAACTGTTTTTT. The rearrangement links TRBV7-9 to TRBJ1-4; D is unclear. The CDR3 loop spans 12 amino acids. Germline values: CDR1 SEHNR, CDR2 FQNEAQ (reference sequence). Trimming stripped 3 bases from V and 6 bases from J, with 5 bases between.

This chain links TRBV2 with TRBJ1-1; the D is unclear. Germline V gene sequence: CDR1 SNHLY, CDR2 FYNNEI. V lost 7 bases, J lost 1 base, and 13 bases lay in between. This CDR3 comprises 14 residues. CDR3 region: CASTEEQANTEAFF. CDR3 sequence (DNA): TGTGCCAGCACCGAAGAGCAAGCGAACACTGAAGCTTTCTTT.

The genes are TRBV6-1 and TRBJ2-1; 7 bases fit TRBD2. The CDR3 has 17 residues. J gave up 2 bases and V 2 bases, and 9 bases lay outside the gene matches. Germline assignment: CDR1 MNHNS and CDR2 SASEGT. The CDR3, as DNA: TGTGCCAGCAGTGAATCCGGGGGAGGGTCTGCCTACAATGAGCAGTTCTTC. Translating gives CASSESGGGSAYNEQFF.

A few counts support this clonotype. The chain has TRBV18 and TRBJ1-6; the D gene is possibly TRBD1 (6 bases). This CDR3 is built from 13 residues. V was cut by 3 bases and J by 12 bases, with 12 bases left in between. CDR1 KGHSH and CDR2 LQKENI come from the germline V gene. CDR3 nucleotides: TGTGCCAGCTCACCGTCGGAAGGGGGACCCCTCCACTTT. This encodes CASSPSEGGPLHF.

This chain joins TRBV5-1 and TRBJ2-1, with a weak D call TRBD2 (6 bases). CDR1 is SGHRS and CDR2 is YFSETQ in the germline V gene. The V end lost 7 bases, the J end lost 4 bases, and 21 bases lay between the germline ends. The CDR3 is made up of 16 amino acids. DNA for the CDR3: TGCGCCAGCTTCACCGATACTAGCACCGATTACAATGAGCAGTTCTTC. Encoded protein: CASFTDTSTDYNEQFF. The full variable domain, rest sourced from reference TRBV5-1 and TRBJ2-1, is KAGVTQTPRYLIKTRGQQVTLSCSPISGHRSVSWYQQTPGQGLQFLFEYFSETQRNKGNFPGRFSGRQFSNSRSEMNVSTLELGDSALYLCASFTDTSTDYNEQFFGPGTRLTVL.

This clonotype turned up a few times. The chain carries TRBV12-3 or TRBV12-4 and TRBJ2-5; D is perhaps TRBD1 (6 bases). The CDR3 is 16 residues long. The germline V and J ends were trimmed by 2 bases and 5 bases, with 18 bases remaining between them. In nucleotides, the CDR3 is TGTGCCAGCAGTTTACGATCGGGGACACTGAGGGAGACCCAGTACTTC. This translates into CASSLRSGTLRETQYF.

The DNA for the CDR3 is TGTGCCAGCAGCTTCCCCACAAGCCCCTTAAATGAGCAGTTCTTC. Amino acids: CASSFPTSPLNEQFF. The rearrangement joins TRBV13 to TRBJ2-1; D remains ambiguous. This CDR3 is built from 15 residues. The germline gives CDR1 PRHDT, CDR2 FYEKMQ (reference sequence). Trimming removed 3 bases from V and 7 bases from J, with 16 bases in between.

The chain combines TRBV20-1 with TRBJ1-2; unclear D gene. V dropped 6 bases and J dropped 2 bases, with 10 bases sitting between them. This CDR3 contains 12 residues. Germline V CDR1 and CDR2: DFQATT, SNEGSKA (reference sequence). The CDR3 DNA reads TGCAGTGCCCGTCCCCTCAACTATGGCTACACCTTC. Its protein is CSARPLNYGYTF.

In its sample, this clonotype was seen a few times. The CDR3 DNA reads as TGTGCCAGCAGTTACGTGGGGGCTAGCAATCAGCCCCAGCATTTT. Protein product: CASSYVGASNQPQHF. The chain has TRBV6-2 or TRBV6-3 and TRBJ1-5; maybe TRBD1 (6 bases). CDR1 is MNHEY, CDR2 SVGEGT, per germline. The CDR3 length is 15 residues. V lost 2 bases and J lost 0, with 8 bases in between.

The sample holds many counts of this clonotype. This chain connects TRBV9 to TRBJ2-1; D unclear. The CDR3 extends over 13 amino acids. Trimming stripped 0 bases from V and 6 bases from J, with 7 bases between. CDR1 and CDR2 from the germline V gene are SGDLS and YYNGEE. CDR3 in DNA: TGTGCCAGCAGCGTAGAGACTGGCAATGAGCAGTTCTTC. It codes for CASSVETGNEQFF.

This clonotype was detected only a few times. The chain is built from TRBV5-1 and TRBJ2-2; 9 bases map to TRBD1. The trim removed 4 bases at V and 16 bases at J, leaving 11 bases unmatched. Germline V gene sequence: CDR1 SGHRS, CDR2 YFSETQ. The CDR3 covers 13 residues. The CDR3 DNA reads as TGCGCCAGCAGCAGGAACAGGGGGCTTCTACAGTTTTTT. Residues: CASSRNRGLLQFF.

The chain links TRBV29-1 to TRBJ2-2; D might be TRBD1 (5 bases). Germline assignment: CDR1 SQVTM and CDR2 ANQGSEA. CDR3 length: 14 amino acids. The V end was cut by 7 bases, the J end by 1 base, with 13 bases between. The CDR3 region has the DNA TGCAGCGCTCTACGAGGACAGAACACCGGGGAGCTGTTTTTT. Translated: CSALRGQNTGELFF.

This clonotype was detected a few times. The V gene is TRBV5-1, the J gene TRBJ2-5; D gene unclear. CDR1 and CDR2 (germline): SGHRS, YFSETQ. This CDR3 comprises 15 residues. V lost 0 bases to trimming and J lost 1 base, with 10 bases between them. CDR3 sequence reads: CASSLDGFVQETQYF. The CDR3 nucleotides are TGCGCCAGCAGCTTGGACGGATTCGTCCAAGAGACCCAGTACTTC.

In its sample, this clonotype was seen a few times. The CDR3: CSARQYNEQFF. The CDR3 DNA reads TGCAGTGCTAGACAGTACAATGAGCAGTTCTTC. The chain combines TRBV20-1 with TRBJ2-1; D is unresolved. Germline V gene data show CDR1 as DFQATT and CDR2 as SNEGSKA (reference sequence). The V and J ends lost 2 bases and 4 bases respectively, with 3 bases between them. The length of the CDR3 is 11 residues.

This clonotype was recorded a few times. The chain links TRBV20-1 to TRBJ2-3, with a weak D call TRBD1 (6 bases). The CDR3 runs to 14 residues. V was pared by 1 base and J by 3 bases, with 11 bases between. The germline V gene has CDR1 DFQATT and CDR2 SNEGSKA (reference sequence). CDR3 residues: CSARGNRVTDTQYF. CDR3 nucleotide sequence: TGCAGTGCTAGAGGCAACAGGGTAACAGATACGCAGTATTTT.

This clonotype was seen more than once but under ten times. The chain has TRBV12-3 or TRBV12-4 and TRBJ2-3; 11 bases fit TRBD1. This CDR3 contains 15 residues. V was clipped by 6 bases and J by 6 bases; unmatched bases: 8. The CDR3 DNA reads as TGTGCCAGCAGCCCGGACAGGGGGCTAGGGGATACGCAGTATTTT. Its translation: CASSPDRGLGDTQYF.

This clonotype came up a few times. This CDR3 is CASSLGQFEQYF. CDR3 nucleotides: TGTGCCAGCAGCTTGGGGCAGTTCGAGCAGTACTTC. The V and J genes are TRBV5-5 and TRBJ2-7; no firm D call. Trimming left V 0 bases short and J 6 bases short, with 7 bases between. There are 12 residues in the CDR3. Looked up from germline, CDR1 is SGHKS and CDR2 is YYEKEE (reference sequence).

This clonotype was recorded a few times. The V call is TRBV4-1, the J call TRBJ2-2; TRBD1 aligns across 9 bases. CDR1 MGHRA and CDR2 YSYEKL come from the germline V gene. J was trimmed by 9 bases and V by 2 bases; bases with no gene match: 10. CDR3 length equals 16 residues. The CDR3 is CASSQPGQGDRRELFF. The CDR3 nucleotides are TGCGCCAGCAGCCAACCGGGACAGGGAGATCGGCGGGAGCTGTTTTTT.

This clonotype turned up a few times. V gene TRBV6-1 combines with J gene TRBJ2-1; D is unresolved. CDR3 length equals 12 residues. Trimming took off 1 base at V and 8 bases at J, with 6 bases between the two ends. Germline V lookup: CDR1 MNHNS, CDR2 SASEGT. CDR3 DNA: TGTGCCAGCAGTGAAGTAGGGCATGAGCAGTTCTTC. Its translation is CASSEVGHEQFF.

The chain uses TRBV12-3 or TRBV12-4 and TRBJ1-5; 7 bases map to TRBD1. CDR3 length: 14 residues. V dropped 7 bases and J dropped 7; count of bases not matched to a gene: 10. CDR3 amino acids: CASTLDRVGQPQHF. CDR3 DNA sequence: TGTGCCAGCACCCTCGACAGGGTGGGACAGCCCCAGCATTTT.

The J gene is TRBJ1-6, the V gene TRBV5-5, with no clear D. The V end was cut by 0 bases, the J end by 8 bases, with 15 bases between. CDR3 length equals 16 residues. CDR1 is SGHKS, CDR2 YYEKEE, per germline (reference sequence). CDR3 sequence (DNA): TGTGCCAGCAGCTTGGTCCCACTTCACCCCGATTCACCCCTCCACTTT. Residues: CASSLVPLHPDSPLHF.

This clonotype was found a few times. The rearrangement joins TRBV20-1 to TRBJ2-1, with D possibly being TRBD1 or TRBD2 (6 bases each). With 8 bases removed from V and 4 bases from J, the gap between germline ends came to 18 bases. Germline CDR1 is DFQATT and CDR2 is SNEGSKA (reference sequence). This CDR3 has 14 amino acids. CDR3 nucleotide sequence: TGCAGTTCGGGGGCGGGGCAGACTTACAATGAGCAGTTCTTC. Translation gives CSSGAGQTYNEQFF.

The CDR3 spells CASSFAGTAFYGYTF. DNA of the CDR3: TGTGCCAGCAGCTTTGCCGGGACAGCTTTCTATGGCTACACCTTC. The chain is built from TRBV7-2 and TRBJ1-2; TRBD1 matches at 7 bases. Germline V CDR1 and CDR2: SGHTA, FQGNSA. With V trimmed by 3 bases and J by 4 bases, 8 bases remained unmatched. The CDR3 contains 15 residues.